This T cell receptor (beta chain) was sequenced during a study of human T cells and chemical hapten exposure. This clonotype was found many times. The sample's time point: patch test 3, about 24 weeks after DPC sensitization. Treatment: therapeutic diphenylcyclopropenone sensitization with weekly scalp DPC. Via MiXCR, TCRdb re-called the RACE reads, giving one row per CDR3 protein. The sample has some 74,000 distinct CDR3 sequences, 10% to 15% seen once. The sequence came from a woman in her 50s with alopecia areata. Some clones in this sample may be carry-over from other donors' samples. The sequencing here drew on whole blood, taken in connection with sensitization to the hapten diphenylcyclopropenone (DPC).

The CDR3 nucleotides are TGCAGCGTTCGCTTGGGAAGAGCGGGAGTGAACACCGGGGAGCTGTTTTTT. As protein: CSVRLGRAGVNTGELFF. This chain links TRBV29-1 with TRBJ2-2, with TRBD2 matching 8 bases. J lost 1 base, V lost 5 bases, and 12 bases had no gene match. The CDR3 has 17 residues. From germline, CDR1 is SQVTM and CDR2 ANQGSEA.